One sample yielded the 2 T cell receptor beta chains listed below, sequenced in a study of T cell changes during pregnancy in multiple sclerosis. Here immunoSEQ multiplex PCR was the method, and the copy in TCRdb shows in-frame clones only, minus some. The table lists about 42,000 clones, 80% to 85% of them singletons. The sequencing used CD4+ T cells from peripheral blood mononuclear cells, collected before pregnancy. The receptor source for this set is a female donor with multiple sclerosis, enrolled in a pregnancy study.

This clone came up once. The rearrangement joins TRBV5-1 to TRBJ1-1, with 7 bases identical to TRBD1. The germline CDR1 and CDR2 sequences are SGHRS and YFSETQ. CDR3 length: 16 amino acids. After removal of 1 base from V and 4 bases from J, the junction contained 10 bases not matched to a gene. The CDR3 nucleotides read TGCGCCAGCAGCTTGATGGTGTCACAGGGGAGCACTGAAGCTTTCTTT. Protein sequence: CASSLMVSQGSTEAFF.

The chain is built from TRBV6-5 and TRBJ2-7; the D gene is possibly TRBD2 (6 bases). The germline V gene has CDR1 MNHEY and CDR2 SVGAGI. The V and J ends lost 2 bases and 0 bases respectively, with 14 bases between them. The CDR3 is 16 residues long. CDR3 loop: CASSYGLASASYEQYF. CDR3 sequence (DNA): TGTGCCAGCAGTTACGGGTTGGCTAGCGCCTCCTACGAGCAGTACTTC.